The 20 T cell receptor beta chains below were found in one sample sequenced in a study of beta chain features in type 1 diabetes. The isolated RNA, all of it, was reverse transcribed, so expressed TCRB transcripts were what got sequenced. Produced via immunoSEQ multiplex PCR; TCRdb's table is partial and in-frame only. The table includes over 700,000 clones, 17% detected once. Material for sequencing was naive CD4+ T cells from blood. Receptors were obtained from a woman younger than 35 in good health.

The rearrangement uses TRBV29-1 and TRBJ2-1, with 9 bases fitting TRBD1. The germline CDR1 and CDR2 sequences are SQVTM and ANQGSEA. The CDR3 spans 13 residues. CDR3 protein: CAEGGTGLHEQFF. CDR3 nucleotide sequence: TGCGCCGAGGGCGGGACAGGGTTACATGAGCAGTTCTTC.

In its sample, this clone was seen a few times. Different DNA sequences within this sample yield the same CDR3. The genes are TRBV7-9 and TRBJ2-5; D not resolved. CDR1 is SEHNR and CDR2 is FQNEAQ in the germline V gene (reference sequence). The CDR3 consists of 11 residues. V shed 5 bases and J shed 5 bases, with 6 bases lying between them. The CDR3 is CASSLYETQYF. The CDR3 nucleotides read TGTGCCAGCAGCCTATACGAGACCCAGTACTTC.

The chain is built from TRBV9 and TRBJ2-3; D gene unclear. The CDR3 consists of 13 residues. CDR1 is SGDLS and CDR2 is YYNGEE in the germline V gene. Deletions cut 1 base from V and 2 bases from J, with 5 bases between. CDR3 sequence reads: CASSVMTTDTQYF. The CDR3 DNA reads TGTGCCAGCAGCGTAATGACCACAGATACGCAGTATTTT.

V is TRBV5-8 and J is TRBJ2-1; D remains unclear. V lost 0 bases, J lost 0 bases, and 7 bases lay in between. This CDR3 is built from 15 residues. Per germline, CDR1 SGHTS and CDR2 YDEGEE. CDR3 in amino acids: CASSLGRSSYNEQFF. The CDR3 DNA sequence: TGTGCCAGCAGCTTGGGGCGGAGCTCCTACAATGAGCAGTTCTTC.

The chain is built from TRBV25-1 and TRBJ2-3; 9 bases are a match to TRBD1. This CDR3 has 16 amino acids. V was pared by 4 bases and J by 3 bases, with 8 bases of the junction left unmatched. Germline loops: CDR1 MGHDK, CDR2 SYGVNS. The CDR3 nucleotides read TGTGCCAGCAGTGCACAGGGGGCGATGAGGACAGATACGCAGTATTTT. It translates to CASSAQGAMRTDTQYF.

This clone was seen more than once but under ten times. The chain is built from TRBV6-5 and TRBJ2-3; possibly TRBD2 for D (6 bases). The CDR3 sequence is 14 residues long. V gave up 2 bases and J gave up 2 bases, with 8 bases separating them. The germline V gene encodes CDR1 MNHEY and CDR2 SVGAGI. DNA of the CDR3: TGTGCCAGCAGTTACGGGAGGTTCACAGATACGCAGTATTTT. This encodes CASSYGRFTDTQYF.

This clone has more than one count but fewer than ten. This chain links TRBV5-1 with TRBJ1-2, with D possibly matching TRBD1 (5 bases). Trimming shortened V by 2 bases and J by 4 bases, and 9 bases separated the two germline ends. Germline CDR1 SGHRS, CDR2 YFSETQ. The CDR3 length is 13 residues. The CDR3 coding sequence is TGCGCCAGCAGCTTTGACAGATCCTATGGCTACACCTTC. Residues: CASSFDRSYGYTF.

The J gene is TRBJ2-4, the V gene TRBV7-2; D is unresolved. V was clipped by 2 bases and J by 0 bases, with 11 bases between them. Looked up from germline, CDR1 is SGHTA and CDR2 is FQGNSA. The CDR3 totals 16 residues. Here the CDR3 reads CASSLMLSLAKNIQYF. In nucleotides, the CDR3 is TGTGCCAGCAGCTTAATGCTGTCTCTAGCCAAAAACATTCAGTACTTC.

This clone was seen more than once but under ten times. The V and J genes are TRBV7-2 and TRBJ2-2; D call uncertain. CDR3 length: 16 residues. Trimming took off 2 bases at V and 4 bases at J, with 14 bases between the two ends. CDR1 is SGHTA and CDR2 is FQGNSA in the germline V gene. The CDR3, as DNA: TGTGCCAGCAGCTTAACTTCGGGCGCAATCACCGGGGAGCTGTTTTTT. As protein: CASSLTSGAITGELFF.

This clone occurred a few times. The chain couples TRBV11-2 to TRBJ2-2, with 9 bases matching TRBD2. CDR3 length: 16 amino acids. Looked up from germline, CDR1 is SGHAT and CDR2 is FQNNGV. With 5 bases clipped from V and 1 base from J, the junction kept 5 bases outside the gene matches. CDR3 nucleotide sequence: TGTGCCAGCAGCGGTTCTAGCGGGATGAACACCGGGGAGCTGTTTTTT. The encoded protein is CASSGSSGMNTGELFF.

V usage is TRBV10-2 and J usage is TRBJ1-2, with D tentatively TRBD1 (5 bases). V lost 7 bases and J lost 5, with 11 bases in between. Germline-derived CDR1 and CDR2 are WSHSY and SAAADI. The length of the CDR3 is 12 residues. The CDR3 DNA sequence: TGCGCCAGCACTTCGACAGCTTATGGCTACACCTTC. Translation: CASTSTAYGYTF.

This clone was picked up a small number of times. This chain uses TRBV7-9 with TRBJ2-7, with 11 bases that match TRBD1. Germline CDR1 is SEHNR and CDR2 is FQNEAQ (reference sequence). The CDR3 length is 13 residues. The trim removed 4 bases at V and 4 bases at J, leaving 0 bases unmatched. The CDR3 region has the DNA TGTGCCAGCAGCTGGGACAGGGGGTACGAGCAGTACTTC. This sequence encodes CASSWDRGYEQYF.

CDR3 nucleotide sequence: TGTGCCAGCAGCCAAGCACGTGCGGGAGGGTGGGACTTCACAGATACGCAGTATTTT. Its translation: CASSQARAGGWDFTDTQYF. The V gene is TRBV4-2, the J gene TRBJ2-3; 9 bases are a match to TRBD2. There are 19 residues in the CDR3. Germline lookup yields CDR1 LGHNA and CDR2 YNFKEQ. J was trimmed by 2 bases and V by 1 base; bases with no gene match: 13.

This clone has more than one count but fewer than ten. J is TRBJ2-2 and V is TRBV6-5; D is ambiguous. The germline V gene has CDR1 MNHEY and CDR2 SVGAGI. The CDR3 covers 16 residues. Trimming cost V 0 bases and J 6 bases, with 14 bases left between them. CDR3 residues: CASSYSTERSAGELFF. The DNA for the CDR3 is TGTGCCAGCAGTTACTCTACGGAAAGGTCCGCCGGGGAGCTGTTTTTT.

The chain joins TRBV4-3 to TRBJ2-3; weak D call: TRBD1 (7 bases). V gave up 4 bases and J gave up 4 bases, with 15 bases separating them. The CDR3 consists of 15 residues. Germline CDR1 LGHNA, CDR2 YSLEER. CDR3: CASSRTQGGADTQYF. As DNA, the CDR3 is TGCGCCAGCAGCCGTACTCAGGGGGGCGCAGATACGCAGTATTTT.

V usage is TRBV14 and J usage is TRBJ2-7; D possibly corresponds to TRBD1 (5 bases). V was clipped by 0 bases and J by 2 bases, with 23 bases between them. The CDR3 contains 19 residues. CDR1 is SGHDN and CDR2 is FVKESK in the germline V gene. DNA for the CDR3: TGTGCCAGCAGCCAAGATCTGGGGCCCTGGCGGCCGCCCCCCTACGAGCAGTACTTC. The encoded protein is CASSQDLGPWRPPPYEQYF.

This chain uses TRBV6-6 with TRBJ2-5, with TRBD2 matching over 7 bases. V dropped 7 bases and J dropped 4; count of bases not matched to a gene: 12. Per germline, CDR1 MNHNY and CDR2 SVGAGI (reference sequence). This CDR3 spans 15 amino acids. Here the CDR3 reads CASTRGRVIGETQYF. The CDR3, as DNA: TGTGCCAGCACCCGTGGGAGGGTGATCGGAGAGACCCAGTACTTC.

With regard to this clone: A junction end diverges from the germline sequence, so it may reflect a read error. The rearrangement joins TRBV5-4 to TRBJ1-1; D is unresolved. The CDR3 extends over 17 amino acids. Per germline, CDR1 SGHNT and CDR2 YYREEE (reference sequence). The CDR3 region is CASSQDFSSGRTTEAFF. CDR3 coding DNA: TGCGCCAGCAGCCAAGACTTCTCCTCAGGACGGACCACTGAAGCTTTCTTT.

This clone was seen more than once but under ten times. The CDR3 nucleotides read TGCGCCAGCAGCCAACTCCCGGAAGGGACTGAAGCTTTCTTT. As protein: CASSQLPEGTEAFF. V and J are TRBV4-1 and TRBJ1-1; the D is unclear. The CDR3 runs 14 residues. Trimming took off 2 bases at V and 5 bases at J, with 12 bases between the two ends. Germline CDR1 reads MGHRA; CDR2 reads YSYEKL.

This clone appeared a few times. The rearrangement joins TRBV18 to TRBJ1-3, with unresolved D. The CDR3 covers 15 residues. Germline-derived CDR1 and CDR2 are KGHSH and LQKENI. With 3 bases removed from V and 4 bases from J, the gap between germline ends came to 13 bases. In DNA form, the CDR3 reads TGTGCCAGCTCACCGTCGGGAACAAACGGAAACACCATATATTTT. Amino acid sequence: CASSPSGTNGNTIYF.